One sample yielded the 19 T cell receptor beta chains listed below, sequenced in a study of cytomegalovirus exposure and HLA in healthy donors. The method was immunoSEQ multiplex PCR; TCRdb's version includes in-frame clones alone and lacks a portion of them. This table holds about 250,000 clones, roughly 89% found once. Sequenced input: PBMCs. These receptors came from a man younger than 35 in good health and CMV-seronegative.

The CDR3 here is CASSVRTVNTEAFF. The CDR3 DNA is TGTGCCAGCAGCGTACGGACAGTGAACACTGAAGCTTTCTTT. The J gene is TRBJ1-1, the V gene TRBV7-8; D possibly corresponds to TRBD1 (6 bases). Germline CDR1 reads SGHVS; CDR2 reads FQNEAQ. CDR3 length equals 14 residues. V was cut by 5 bases and J by 0 bases, with 10 bases left in between.

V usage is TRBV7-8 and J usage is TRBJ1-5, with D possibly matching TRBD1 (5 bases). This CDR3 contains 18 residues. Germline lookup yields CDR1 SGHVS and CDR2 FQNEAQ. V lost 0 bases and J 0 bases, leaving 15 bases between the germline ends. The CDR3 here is CASSLASDWGTSNQPQHF. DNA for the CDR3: TGTGCCAGCAGCTTAGCTTCCGATTGGGGCACTAGCAATCAGCCCCAGCATTTT.

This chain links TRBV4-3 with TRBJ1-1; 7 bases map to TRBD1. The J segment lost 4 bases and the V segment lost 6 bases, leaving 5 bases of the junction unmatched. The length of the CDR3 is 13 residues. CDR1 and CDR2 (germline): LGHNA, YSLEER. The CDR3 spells CASSGTVLTEAFF. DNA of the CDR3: TGCGCCAGCAGTGGGACAGTCCTCACTGAAGCTTTCTTT.

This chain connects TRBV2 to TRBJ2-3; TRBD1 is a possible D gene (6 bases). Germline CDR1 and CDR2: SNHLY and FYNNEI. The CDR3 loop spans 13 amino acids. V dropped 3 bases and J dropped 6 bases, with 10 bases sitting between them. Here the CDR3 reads CASSDEGVDTQYF. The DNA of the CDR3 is TGTGCCAGCAGTGATGAGGGGGTGGATACGCAGTATTTT.

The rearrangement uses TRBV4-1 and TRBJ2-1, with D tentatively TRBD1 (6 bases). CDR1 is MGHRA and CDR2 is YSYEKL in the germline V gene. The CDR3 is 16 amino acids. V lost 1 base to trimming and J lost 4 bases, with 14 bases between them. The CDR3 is CASSQVRQGSYNEQFF. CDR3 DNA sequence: TGCGCCAGCAGCCAAGTCCGTCAGGGGTCGTACAATGAGCAGTTCTTC.

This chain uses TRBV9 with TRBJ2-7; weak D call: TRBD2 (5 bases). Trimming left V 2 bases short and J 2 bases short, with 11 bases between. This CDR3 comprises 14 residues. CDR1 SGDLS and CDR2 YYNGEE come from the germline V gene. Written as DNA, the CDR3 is TGTGCCAGCAGCGTCGCGGGTCATACCTACGAGCAGTACTTC. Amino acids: CASSVAGHTYEQYF.

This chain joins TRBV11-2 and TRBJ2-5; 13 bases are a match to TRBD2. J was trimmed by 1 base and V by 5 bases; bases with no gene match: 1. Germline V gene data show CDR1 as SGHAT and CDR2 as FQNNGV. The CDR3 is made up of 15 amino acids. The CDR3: CASSRLAGGQETQYF. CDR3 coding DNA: TGTGCCAGCAGCAGACTAGCGGGGGGCCAAGAGACCCAGTACTTC.

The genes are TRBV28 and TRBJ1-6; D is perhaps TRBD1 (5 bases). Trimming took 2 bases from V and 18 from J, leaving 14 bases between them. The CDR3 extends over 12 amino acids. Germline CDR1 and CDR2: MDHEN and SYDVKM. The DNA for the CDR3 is TGTGCCAGCAGTTTAGGTTCAGGGTCAGGCCACTTT. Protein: CASSLGSGSGHF.

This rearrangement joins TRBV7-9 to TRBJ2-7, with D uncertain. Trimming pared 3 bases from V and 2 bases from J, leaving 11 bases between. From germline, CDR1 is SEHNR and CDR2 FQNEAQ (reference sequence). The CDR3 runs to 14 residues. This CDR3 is CASSFGARAYEQYF. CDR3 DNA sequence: TGTGCCAGCAGCTTTGGAGCGAGAGCCTACGAGCAGTACTTC.

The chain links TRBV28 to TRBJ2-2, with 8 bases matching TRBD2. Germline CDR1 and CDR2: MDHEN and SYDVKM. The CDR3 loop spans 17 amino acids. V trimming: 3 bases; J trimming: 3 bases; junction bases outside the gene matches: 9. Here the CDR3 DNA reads TGTGCCAGCAGTTTGGTAGCGGGCGGGAGGCACACCGGGGAGCTGTTTTTT. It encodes CASSLVAGGRHTGELFF.

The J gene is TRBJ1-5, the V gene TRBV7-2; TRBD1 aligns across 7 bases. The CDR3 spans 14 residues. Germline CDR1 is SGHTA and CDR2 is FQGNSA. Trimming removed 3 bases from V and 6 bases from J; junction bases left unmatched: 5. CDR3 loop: CASSFRQGGQPQHF. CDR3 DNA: TGTGCCAGCAGCTTTCGACAGGGTGGTCAGCCCCAGCATTTT.

The CDR3 here is CASSLAKSGGTYEQYF. CDR3 DNA sequence: TGTGCCAGCAGCTTAGCGAAGAGCGGGGGCACCTACGAGCAGTACTTC. The chain joins TRBV7-2 to TRBJ2-7, with 8 bases fitting TRBD2. Germline CDR1 reads SGHTA; CDR2 reads FQGNSA. Losses at the gene ends were 0 bases for V and 2 bases for J; bases not matched to a gene: 6. This CDR3 is built from 16 residues.

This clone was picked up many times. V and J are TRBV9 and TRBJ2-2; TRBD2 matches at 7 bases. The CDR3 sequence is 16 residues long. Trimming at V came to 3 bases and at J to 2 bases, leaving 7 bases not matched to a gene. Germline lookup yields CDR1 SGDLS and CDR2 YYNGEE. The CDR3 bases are TGTGCCAGCAGCGCCCCGCGGGGGAGCAACACCGGGGAGCTGTTTTTT. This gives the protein CASSAPRGSNTGELFF.

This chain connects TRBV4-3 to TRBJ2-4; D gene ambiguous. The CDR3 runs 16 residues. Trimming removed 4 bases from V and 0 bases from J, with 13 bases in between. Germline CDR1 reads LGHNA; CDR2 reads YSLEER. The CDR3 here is CASSPTLLRAKNIQYF. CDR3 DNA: TGCGCCAGCAGCCCTACCCTCCTTCGAGCCAAAAACATTCAGTACTTC.

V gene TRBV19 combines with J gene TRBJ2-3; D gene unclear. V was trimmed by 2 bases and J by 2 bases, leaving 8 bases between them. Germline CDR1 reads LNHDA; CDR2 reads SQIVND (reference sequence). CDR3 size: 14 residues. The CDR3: CASSISDFTDTQYF. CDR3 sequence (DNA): TGTGCCAGTAGTATATCCGACTTCACAGATACGCAGTATTTT.

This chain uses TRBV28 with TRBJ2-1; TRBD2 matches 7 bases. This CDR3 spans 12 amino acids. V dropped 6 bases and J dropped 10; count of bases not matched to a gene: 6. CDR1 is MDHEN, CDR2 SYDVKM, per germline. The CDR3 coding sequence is TGTGCCAGCAGGGCGACTAGCCGAGAGCAGTTCTTC. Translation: CASRATSREQFF.

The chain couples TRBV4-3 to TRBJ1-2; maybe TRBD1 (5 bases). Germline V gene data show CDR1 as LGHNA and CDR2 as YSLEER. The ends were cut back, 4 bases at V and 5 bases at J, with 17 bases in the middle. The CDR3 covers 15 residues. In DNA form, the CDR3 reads TGCGCCAGCAGCCCGGACAAACCCGTGGGGTATGGCTACACCTTC. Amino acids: CASSPDKPVGYGYTF.

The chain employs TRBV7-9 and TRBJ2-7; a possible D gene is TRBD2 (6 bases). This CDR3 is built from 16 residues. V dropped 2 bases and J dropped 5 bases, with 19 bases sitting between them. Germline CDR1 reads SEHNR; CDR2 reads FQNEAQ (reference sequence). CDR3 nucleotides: TGTGCCAGCAGCTTAAATATCGGGGCAGGGAGGAACGAGCAGTACTTC. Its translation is CASSLNIGAGRNEQYF.

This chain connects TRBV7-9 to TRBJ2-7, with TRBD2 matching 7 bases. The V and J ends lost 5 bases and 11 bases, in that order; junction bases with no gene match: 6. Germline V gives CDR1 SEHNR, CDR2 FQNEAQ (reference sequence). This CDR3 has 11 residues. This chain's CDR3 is CASSRLAAKYF. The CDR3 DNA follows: TGTGCCAGCAGCAGACTAGCTGCTAAGTACTTC.